The clone carrying this T cell receptor (beta chain) was counted many times. Antigen specificity is unknown. In TCRdb, the 5' RACE reads were re-called with MiXCR into one record per CDR3 protein. Seen here are some 350,000 distinct CDR3 sequences, 4% observed once, and the top ten hold 20% to 25%. The entry originates in a study of T cells after yellow fever vaccination. The study, taken as a whole, reports: Post-booster repertoires again held most primary-vaccination clones (about 95% CD4, roughly 88% CD8). Only a minor proportion of clonotypes was detected across both CD4 and CD8 compartments. From the bulk population, abundant clonotypes could contaminate and appear within FACS-sorted repertoires.

The sequence was collected from a man aged 18 to 30 who received the YFV17D yellow fever vaccine. The sequencing used PBMCs, collected 5 days after the yellow fever booster vaccination.

CDR3 bases: TGTGCCAGCAGAAGAGACAATAACTATGGCTACACCTTC. Protein product: CASRRDNNYGYTF. V is TRBV6-5 and J is TRBJ1-2, with D uncertain. Germline CDR1 MNHEY, CDR2 SVGAGI. V was shortened by 6 bases and J by 1 base, with 9 bases between the two germline ends. This CDR3 is 13 amino acids long.